This T cell receptor (beta chain) was captured in a study of T cell responses to AZD1222 COVID-19 vaccine. General observations from the study: An increase in Spike-specific TCR breadth and depth was observed after two AZD1222 doses. No repertoire was sampled before or during the peak T cell response, only after it.

Second doses that came at about 4 or about 12 weeks were put together. This clone came up once. Its cognate antigen is unknown. TCRdb's copy holds only in-frame clones and misses some; the assay was immunoSEQ multiplex PCR. The table lists some 67,000 clones, roughly 85% of them singletons. V dropped 4 bases and J dropped 4 bases, with 9 bases sitting between them. The CDR3 is 12 amino acids. Germline V gene lookup returns CDR1 SGHRS and CDR2 YFSETQ. The V call is TRBV5-1, the J call TRBJ2-7; D remains ambiguous. This specimen was peripheral blood, taken 28 days after the second AZD1222 dose. The clonotype was recovered from an adult who received the AZD1222 COVID-19 vaccine. The CDR3, as DNA: TGCGCCAGCAGCCTACAGCAATACGAGCAGTACTTC. Its translation: CASSLQQYEQYF.